These 20 T cell receptor beta chains were sequenced from one sample in a study of blood T cells in healthy people across ages (dated by TCRdb to 2014 to 2015). Receptor amplification or capture employed 5' RACE. The sequencer listed for this sample is Illumina HiSeq 2500. The second PCR ran for roughly 6 to 11 cycles and used a J-beta primer mix along with a sample-barcoded 5' primer. Clones were called with MiXCR by TCRdb after fastp trimmed the public reads at Q25, and only in-frame beta chains were retained. Rows are unified per CDR3 protein, each entry keeping the most common DNA and genes. The sample table shows approximately 800,000 distinct CDR3 sequences, and 36% are seen once. The ten largest clones take up roughly 13% of the sample. The source material was blood. Source of these receptors: a man younger than 35 in good health.

This rearrangement joins TRBV7-2 to TRBJ1-5, with TRBD1 matching over 8 bases. Germline V gives CDR1 SGHTA, CDR2 FQGNSA. This CDR3 is built from 16 residues. Trimming at V came to 6 bases and at J to 2 bases, leaving 9 bases not matched to a gene. CDR3 DNA: TGTGCCAGCAGTTCCGGACAGGGCTTAGGCAATCAGCCCCAGCATTTT. This gives the protein CASSSGQGLGNQPQHF. Filled out from reference TRBV7-2 and TRBJ1-5, the complete variable domain reads GAGVSQSPSNKVTEKGKDVELRCDPISGHTALYWYRQSLGQGLEFLIYFQGNSAPDKSGLPSDRFSAERTGGSVSTLTIQRTQQEDSAVYLCASSSGQGLGNQPQHFGDGTRLSIL.

This clonotype has only a few counts. The CDR3 is CASSHWPAGANVLTF. The CDR3 DNA sequence: TGCGCCAGCAGCCATTGGCCAGCCGGGGCCAACGTCCTGACTTTC. The gene calls are TRBV5-1 and TRBJ2-6; the D is unclear. CDR3 size: 15 residues. CDR1 is SGHRS and CDR2 is YFSETQ in the germline V gene. Trimming cost V 4 bases and J 4 bases, with 12 bases left between them. Drawing the rest from reference TRBV5-1 and TRBJ2-6, the complete variable domain is KAGVTQTPRYLIKTRGQQVTLSCSPISGHRSVSWYQQTPGQGLQFLFEYFSETQRNKGNFPGRFSGRQFSNSRSEMNVSTLELGDSALYLCASSHWPAGANVLTFGAGSRLTVL.

The rearrangement uses TRBV28 and TRBJ2-5; D may be TRBD2 (5 bases). CDR3 length: 16 amino acids. Germline V lookup: CDR1 MDHEN, CDR2 SYDVKM. Trimming pared 5 bases from V and 2 bases from J, leaving 18 bases between. CDR3 nucleotide sequence: TGTGCCAGCAGTGACGAGGGAGAAGGTGGGCAAGAGACCCAGTACTTC. This encodes CASSDEGEGGQETQYF.

A few counts support this clonotype. The chain employs TRBV7-9 and TRBJ1-1; TRBD1 might be the D (5 bases). The germline gives CDR1 SEHNR, CDR2 FQNEAQ (reference sequence). V dropped 8 bases and J dropped 0 bases, with 10 bases sitting between them. The CDR3 totals 13 residues. The CDR3 DNA follows: TGTGCCAGCGGCCGACAGATGAACACTGAAGCTTTCTTT. Protein product: CASGRQMNTEAFF.

This clonotype has more than one count but fewer than ten. The chain uses TRBV7-6 and TRBJ2-5; 7 bases match TRBD1. The assigned J gene may be wrong: the sequence end matches TRBJ2-7 better. Germline CDR1 reads SGHVS; CDR2 reads FNYEAQ. The CDR3 extends over 15 amino acids. CDR3 protein: CASSPRQGLNHEQYF. CDR3 sequence (DNA): TGTGCCAGCAGCCCGCGACAGGGTCTCAACCACGAGCAGTACTTC.

Remarks on this clonotype: This clone may be a read error of a much larger clone one base away. V is TRBV7-7 and J is TRBJ2-7; 9 nucleotides match TRBD1. CDR1 is SSHAT and CDR2 is FNYEAQ in the germline V gene (reference sequence). This CDR3 has 16 amino acids. The CDR3 is CASSPQPGQGNDEQYF. The DNA for the CDR3 is TGTGCTAGCAGCCCACAACCGGGACAGGGTAATGATGAGCAGTACTTC.

J is TRBJ2-4 and V is TRBV25-1; weak D call: TRBD1 (6 bases). The DNA end favors TRBJ2-7, so the J call may be wrong. The CDR3 is made up of 14 amino acids. CDR1 is MGHDK and CDR2 is SYGVNS in the germline V gene. CDR3 loop: CASSHREWWREQYF. CDR3 in DNA: TGTGCCAGCAGCCACAGGGAATGGTGGCGCGAGCAGTACTTC.

The chain employs TRBV9 and TRBJ1-1; 8 bases agree with TRBD1. Unmatched junction bases numbered 5, after V lost 4 bases and J lost 6 bases. The CDR3 contains 13 residues. Looked up from germline, CDR1 is SGDLS and CDR2 is YYNGEE. CDR3 coding DNA: TGTGCCAGCAGCCTTTCACAGGGGGCTGAAGCTTTCTTT. Encoded protein: CASSLSQGAEAFF.

The table lists this clonotype with a count of one. CDR3 bases: TGTGCCAGTAGTACAACCCTACCTAATCAGCCCCAGCATTTT. Translating gives CASSTTLPNQPQHF. The chain uses TRBV19 and TRBJ1-5; no definite D call. Germline V gene lookup returns CDR1 LNHDA and CDR2 SQIVND (reference sequence). CDR3 length equals 14 residues. The V end was cut by 4 bases, the J end by 4 bases, with 11 bases between.

This clonotype was picked up many times. A read error may produce the germline difference seen at one junction end. The V and J genes are TRBV13 and TRBJ1-2; TRBD1 agrees at 7 bases. This CDR3 is 15 amino acids long. The germline V gene has CDR1 PRHDT and CDR2 FYEKMQ (reference sequence). The CDR3 DNA follows: TGTGCCAGCACCTTAGGAGGGGGCAGTAGCTATGGCTACACCTTC. Translated: CASTLGGGSSYGYTF.

The chain joins TRBV27 to TRBJ1-1, with D unresolved. This CDR3 is 15 amino acids long. Germline V CDR1 and CDR2: MNHEY, SMNVEV (reference sequence). Deletions cut 6 bases from V and 0 bases from J, with 14 bases between. The CDR3 loop is CASRTLGKLNTEAFF. CDR3 nucleotides: TGTGCCAGCAGGACTTTAGGAAAATTGAACACTGAAGCTTTCTTT.

This clonotype was seen more than once but under ten times. The CDR3 DNA sequence: TGTGCCACCAGTGATTGGGGGACAGGGGTGAATGAGCAGTTCTTC. It specifies CATSDWGTGVNEQFF. The chain uses TRBV24-1 and TRBJ2-1; 10 bases are shared with TRBD1. J lost 7 bases, V lost 2 bases, and 4 bases had no gene match. The CDR3 loop spans 15 amino acids. Germline loops: CDR1 KGHDR, CDR2 SFDVKD.

V gene TRBV20-1 combines with J gene TRBJ1-3; TRBD1 might be the D (5 bases). V lost 5 bases to trimming and J lost 6 bases, with 11 bases between them. Germline assignment: CDR1 DFQATT and CDR2 SNEGSKA (reference sequence). The CDR3 sequence is 12 residues long. CDR3 in amino acids: CSARQGENTIYF. The CDR3 DNA reads TGCAGTGCTCGTCAGGGAGAAAACACCATATATTTT.

The V and J genes are TRBV15 and TRBJ2-3, with a tentative D call TRBD2 (6 bases). CDR1 and CDR2 (germline): LNHNV, YYDKDF (reference sequence). The CDR3 is 14 amino acids. V lost 0 bases and J lost 5, with 9 bases in between. In nucleotides, the CDR3 is TGTGCCACCAGCAGAGATAGGGGAGGAGATACGCAGTATTTT. Protein: CATSRDRGGDTQYF.

This chain connects TRBV18 to TRBJ2-7, with D possibly being TRBD1 (5 bases). The CDR3 runs 16 residues. Germline CDR1 and CDR2: KGHSH and LQKENI. V was pared by 3 bases and J by 0 bases, with 15 bases between. The CDR3 bases are TGTGCCAGCTCACCGTTAACTTTGACAGCCTCCTACGAGCAGTACTTC. Amino acid sequence: CASSPLTLTASYEQYF.

The chain employs TRBV12-3 or TRBV12-4 and TRBJ2-1; 7 bases agree with TRBD2. CDR3 length equals 14 residues. V gave up 6 bases and J gave up 7 bases; unmatched junction bases: 9. The CDR3 here is CASRTPLGGNEQFF. The CDR3 DNA reads as TGTGCCAGCAGGACACCCCTCGGGGGGAATGAGCAGTTCTTC.

This clonotype was detected only a few times. CDR3 DNA sequence: TGTGCCAGCAGTTTAGGGGTTAAGGGAGAGACCCAGTACTTC. This encodes CASSLGVKGETQYF. V gene TRBV27 combines with J gene TRBJ2-5; D remains ambiguous. V was shortened by 2 bases and J by 4 bases, with 11 bases between the two germline ends. Germline CDR1 and CDR2: MNHEY and SMNVEV (reference sequence). This CDR3 spans 14 amino acids.

As DNA, the CDR3 is TGTGCCAGCAGCGGAGGCGGCAATTCACCCCTCCACTTT. As protein: CASSGGGNSPLHF. The chain recombines TRBV11-2 with TRBJ1-6, with D unresolved. Germline V lookup: CDR1 SGHAT, CDR2 FQNNGV. The CDR3 covers 13 residues. Trimming removed 5 bases from V and 7 bases from J, with 9 bases in between.

This clonotype was seen repeatedly, ten times or more. J is TRBJ2-4 and V is TRBV5-1; either TRBD1 or TRBD2 may fit D (5 bases each). The CDR3 sequence is 14 residues long. The germline gives CDR1 SGHRS, CDR2 YFSETQ. Trimming removed 2 bases from V and 6 bases from J, with 12 bases in between. The CDR3 DNA reads TGCGCCAGCAGCTTCGGGGCTGGACCAAACATTCAGTACTTC. Protein product: CASSFGAGPNIQYF.

The gene calls are TRBV5-1 and TRBJ1-1; D is ambiguous. With 2 bases removed from V and 4 bases from J, the gap between germline ends came to 12 bases. CDR3 length: 14 amino acids. Germline values: CDR1 SGHRS, CDR2 YFSETQ. The CDR3 nucleotides are TGCGCCAGCAGCTTCGGGGATGTCAGCACTGAAGCTTTCTTT. Translated: CASSFGDVSTEAFF. The complete variable domain, with remaining parts taken from reference TRBV5-1 and TRBJ1-1, reads KAGVTQTPRYLIKTRGQQVTLSCSPISGHRSVSWYQQTPGQGLQFLFEYFSETQRNKGNFPGRFSGRQFSNSRSEMNVSTLELGDSALYLCASSFGDVSTEAFFGQGTRLTVV.